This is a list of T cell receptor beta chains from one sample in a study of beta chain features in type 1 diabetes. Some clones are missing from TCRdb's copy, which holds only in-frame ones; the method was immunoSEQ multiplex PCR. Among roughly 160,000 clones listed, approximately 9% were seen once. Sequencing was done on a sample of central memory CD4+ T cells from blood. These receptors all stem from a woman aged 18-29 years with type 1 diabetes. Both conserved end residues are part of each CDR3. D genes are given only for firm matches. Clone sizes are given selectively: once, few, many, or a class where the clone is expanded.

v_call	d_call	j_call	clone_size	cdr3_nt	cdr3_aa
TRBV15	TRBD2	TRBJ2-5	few	TGTGCCACCAGCAGGGCTCTAGCGGGAGGGGGCGAGACCCAGTACTTC	CATSRALAGGGETQYF
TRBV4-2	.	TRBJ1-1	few	TGTGCCAGCAACCCACCAGGGAGGCACACTGAAGCTTTCTTT	CASNPPGRHTEAFF
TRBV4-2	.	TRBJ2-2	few	TGTGCCAGCAGCCAACAATTGGCTAGCGAAACCACCGGGGAGCTGTTTTTT	CASSQQLASETTGELFF
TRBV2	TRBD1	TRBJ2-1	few	TGTGCCAGCAGGGGAGGACAGGGAGGCTTTGAGCAGTTCTTC	CASRGGQGGFEQFF
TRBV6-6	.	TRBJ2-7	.	TGTGCCAGCAGAAGGGACAACTCCTACGAGCAGTACTTC	CASRRDNSYEQYF
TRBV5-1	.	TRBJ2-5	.	TGCGCCAGCAGCTTGGGTTCTATATTCCAAGAGACCCAGTACTTC	CASSLGSIFQETQYF
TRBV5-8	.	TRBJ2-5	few	TGTGCCAGCAGCCCGGACCCCAAGCGGGCCCTATCGCGGACCCAGTACTTC	CASSPDPKRALSRTQYF
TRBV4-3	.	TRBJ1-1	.	TGCGCCAGCAGCCAAGGTCCAGGGATGAACACTGAAGCTTTCTTT	CASSQGPGMNTEAFF
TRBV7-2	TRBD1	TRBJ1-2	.	TGTGCCAGCAGCCCCGTTGGGACAGTTAGGGGAAACTATGGCTACACCTTC	CASSPVGTVRGNYGYTF
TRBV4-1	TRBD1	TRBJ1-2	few	TGCGCCAGCAGCCAAGATCGACAGGGGGGGGTTAACTATGGCTACACCTTC	CASSQDRQGGVNYGYTF
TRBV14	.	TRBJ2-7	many	TGTGCCAGCAGCCACGCCGGGGGGCAGGGATCTGGGCAGTACTTC	CASSHAGGQGSGQYF
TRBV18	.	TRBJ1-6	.	TGTGCCAGCTCAGACCAGTCACAGCTTAATTCACCCCTCCACTTT	CASSDQSQLNSPLHF
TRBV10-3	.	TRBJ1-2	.	TGTGCCATCAGTTCACGGTCGGGCTATGGCTACACCTTC	CAISSRSGYGYTF
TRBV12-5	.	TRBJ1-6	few	TGTGCTAGTGGTTTGGTAGAGGGCTCACCCCTCCACTTT	CASGLVEGSPLHF
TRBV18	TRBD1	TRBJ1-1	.	TGTGCCAGCTCCCAGGACAGGGGGTCGGAAGCTTTCTTT	CASSQDRGSEAFF
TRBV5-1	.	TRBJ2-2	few	TGCGCCAGCAGCTTATTTACGGACACCGGGGAGCTGTTTTTT	CASSLFTDTGELFF
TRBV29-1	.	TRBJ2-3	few	TGCAGCGTTTTCGCCGGGTACAGCACAGATACGCAGTATTTT	CSVFAGYSTDTQYF
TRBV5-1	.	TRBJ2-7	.	TGCGCCAGCAGCTTTGACAGGACTGGTGAGCAGTACTTC	CASSFDRTGEQYF
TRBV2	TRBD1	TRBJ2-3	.	TGTGCCATTAAGCCGGGACAGGGGGCAGATACGCAGTATTTT	CAIKPGQGADTQYF
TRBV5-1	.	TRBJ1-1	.	TGCGCCAGCAGCTTGGAAGCCAACAGTCCTGAAGCTTTCTTT	CASSLEANSPEAFF
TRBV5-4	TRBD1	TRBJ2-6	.	TGTGCCAGCAGCCCGGGACAGGCCTCTGGGGCCAACGTCCTGACTTTC	CASSPGQASGANVLTF
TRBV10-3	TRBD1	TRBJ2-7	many	TGTGCCATCAGTGACAGGGGGCAGAGAGGCCACTACGAGCAGTACTTC	CAISDRGQRGHYEQYF
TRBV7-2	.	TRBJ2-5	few	TGTGCCAGCAGCTTCGACAGGTCGGGGACCCAGTACTTC	CASSFDRSGTQYF
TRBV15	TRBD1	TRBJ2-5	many	TGTGCCACCAGCAGGGACAGGGGAGGCGAGACCCAGTACTTC	CATSRDRGGETQYF
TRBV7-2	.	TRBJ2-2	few	TGTGCCAGCAGCTTAGTACAGACGAACACCGGGGAGCTGTTTTTT	CASSLVQTNTGELFF
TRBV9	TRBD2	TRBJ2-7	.	TGTGCCAGCAGCGTAGGGAGCGGGAGCGGGTACGAGCAGTACTTC	CASSVGSGSGYEQYF
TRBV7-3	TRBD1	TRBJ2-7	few	TGTGCCAGCAGCACCCAGGGGGACGAGCAGTACTTC	CASSTQGDEQYF
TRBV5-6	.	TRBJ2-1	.	TGTGCCAGCAGCAGGCGGCCGAGCTCCTACAATGAGCAGTTCTTC	CASSRRPSSYNEQFF
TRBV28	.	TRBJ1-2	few	TGTGCCAGCAGTTTAGGGGCCCTCTATGGCTACACCTTC	CASSLGALYGYTF
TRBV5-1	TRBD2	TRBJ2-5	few	TGCGCCAGCAGCTTGTCTAGCGGTAATCAAGAGACCCAGTACTTC	CASSLSSGNQETQYF
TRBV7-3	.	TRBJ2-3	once	TGTGCCAGCAGCAACTACGTGATCGCGCGGGGAGGCACAGATACGCAGTATTTT	CASSNYVIARGGTDTQYF
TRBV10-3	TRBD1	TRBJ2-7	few	TGTGCCATCAGTGGAGTAGGGACAGGGAACGAGCAGTACTTC	CAISGVGTGNEQYF
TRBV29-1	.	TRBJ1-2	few	TGCAGCGTTGAAGAGGCGGGCAGGCCCTTAGGCTACACCTTC	CSVEEAGRPLGYTF
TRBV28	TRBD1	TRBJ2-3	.	TGTGCCAGCAGTTTGGCAGCGGCAGGGGGTACAGATACGCAGTATTTT	CASSLAAAGGTDTQYF
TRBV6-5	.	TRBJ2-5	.	TGTGCCAGCAGTTACCGGGGGAAAGAGACCCAGTACTTC	CASSYRGKETQYF
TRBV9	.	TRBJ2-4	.	TGTGCCAGCAGCGCGCGAGGGGCCAAAAACATTCAGTACTTC	CASSARGAKNIQYF
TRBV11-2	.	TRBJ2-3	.	TGTGCCAGCAGCAACAATGTGGGGGCGGGAGATACGCAGTATTTT	CASSNNVGAGDTQYF
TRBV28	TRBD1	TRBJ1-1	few	TGTGCCAGCAGCAACCCAGGGGGCGGAGGGAACACTGAAGCTTTCTTT	CASSNPGGGGNTEAFF
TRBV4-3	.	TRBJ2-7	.	TGCGCCAGCAGCCAAGGAAGACACAACGAGCAGTACTTC	CASSQGRHNEQYF
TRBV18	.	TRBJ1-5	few	TGTGCCAGCTCACCAACCCGGGATGTGACCCAGCATTTT	CASSPTRDVTQHF
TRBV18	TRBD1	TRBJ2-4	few	TGTGCCAGCCGGCTACAGGGGGCCGAAAACATTCAGTACTTC	CASRLQGAENIQYF
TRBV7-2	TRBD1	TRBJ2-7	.	TGTGCCAGCAGCTTCGACTATTACAGGGGGCGCGAGCAGTACTTC	CASSFDYYRGREQYF
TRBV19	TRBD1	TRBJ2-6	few	TGTGCCAGTAGAGGGACAGGGTACTCTGGGGCCAACGTCCTGACTTTC	CASRGTGYSGANVLTF
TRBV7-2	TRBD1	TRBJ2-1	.	TGTGCCAGCAGCTCCCGGGGACAGGGGGCTGGCAATGAGCAGTTCTTC	CASSSRGQGAGNEQFF
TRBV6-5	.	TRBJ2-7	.	TGTGCCAGCAGTATCCGGGACACCTCCTCCTACGAGCAGTACTTC	CASSIRDTSSYEQYF
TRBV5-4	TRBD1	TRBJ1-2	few	TGTGCCAGCAGCCCGGGGACAGGGATCTATGGCTACACCTTC	CASSPGTGIYGYTF
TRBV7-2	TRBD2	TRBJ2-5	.	TGTGCCAGCAGCCAAGATCGGGCACTAGCGGGTTCCAGGCAGTACTTC	CASSQDRALAGSRQYF
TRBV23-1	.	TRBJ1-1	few	TGCGCCAGCAGTCAATCTCCCCGGGGGATATCTCAACGAGGCCCTGAAGCTTTCTTT	CASSQSPRGISQRGPEAFF
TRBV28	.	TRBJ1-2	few	TGTGCCAGCAGTACAACGACAGGAGGCTACACCTTC	CASSTTTGGYTF
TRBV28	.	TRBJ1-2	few	TGTGCCAGCAGTCTCGGGGGGACCCAAACGTCCTATGGCTACACCTTC	CASSLGGTQTSYGYTF
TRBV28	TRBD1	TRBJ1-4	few	TGTGCCAGCAGTAACGGACAGGAGGGTGAAAAACTGTTTTTT	CASSNGQEGEKLFF
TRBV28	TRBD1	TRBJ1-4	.	TGTGCCAGCGGGGATCCCGGGACAGCCGAAAAACTGTTTTTT	CASGDPGTAEKLFF
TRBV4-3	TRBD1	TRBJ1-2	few	TGCGCCAGCAGCCAAGGGTTAGGACAGGGAAACTATGGCTACACCTTC	CASSQGLGQGNYGYTF
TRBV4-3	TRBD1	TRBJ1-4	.	TGCGCCAGCAGCCGAATGACAGGGGGGGAAAAACTGTTTTTT	CASSRMTGGEKLFF
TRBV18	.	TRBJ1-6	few	TGTGCCAGCTCACCATCACAGGGCGAAGGTTCACCCCTCCACTTT	CASSPSQGEGSPLHF
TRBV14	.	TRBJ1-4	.	TGTGCCAGCAGCCAAGCGGGGGTGAGGGAAAAACTGTTTTTT	CASSQAGVREKLFF
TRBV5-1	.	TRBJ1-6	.	TGCGCCAGCAGCTTGCAGGGGACTAATTCACCCCTCCACTTT	CASSLQGTNSPLHF
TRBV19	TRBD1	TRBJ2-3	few	TGTGCCACTGGACAGGCCCGCACAGATACGCAGTATTTT	CATGQARTDTQYF